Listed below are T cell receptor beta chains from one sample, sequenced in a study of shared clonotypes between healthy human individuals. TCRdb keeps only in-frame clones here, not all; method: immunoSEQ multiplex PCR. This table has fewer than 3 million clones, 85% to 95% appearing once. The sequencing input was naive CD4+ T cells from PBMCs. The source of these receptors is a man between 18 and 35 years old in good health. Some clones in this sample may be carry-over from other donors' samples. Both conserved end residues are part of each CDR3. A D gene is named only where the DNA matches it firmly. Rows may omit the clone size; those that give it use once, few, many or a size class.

CATGQPGTAEKLFF,TGTGCCACGGGACAGCCGGGTACTGCCGAAAAACTGTTTTTT,TRBV27,-,TRBD1,14,TRBJ1-4
CASSYPIGRAGEQYF,TGTGCCAGCAGCTACCCTATCGGGAGGGCGGGGGAGCAGTACTTC,TRBV7-9,-,TRBD2,15,TRBJ2-7
CASSRRGRQANTGELFF,TGTGCCAGCAGCCGAAGAGGAAGACAGGCGAACACCGGGGAGCTGTTTTTT,TRBV9,-,-,17,TRBJ2-2
CATSRDRGAVQAFF,TGTGCCACCAGCAGAGATCGGGGCGCGGTTCAAGCTTTCTTT,TRBV15,-,-,14,TRBJ1-1
CASSFQGSYEQYF,TGTGCCAGCAGCTTCCAAGGCTCCTACGAGCAGTACTTC,TRBV7-3,-,-,13,TRBJ2-7
CASSLGVPQETQYF,TGTGCCAGCAGCTTAGGAGTGCCCCAAGAGACCCAGTACTTC,TRBV7-2,once,-,14,TRBJ2-5
CASSSFRGTGTGELFF,TGTGCCAGCAGTTCCTTCAGGGGGACGGGGACCGGGGAGCTGTTTTTT,TRBV27,-,TRBD1,16,TRBJ2-2
CASSLGGQGSGEQYF,TGTGCCAGCAGCTTAGGAGGACAGGGATCTGGGGAGCAGTACTTC,TRBV7-8,-,TRBD1,15,TRBJ2-7
CASSLAAGGPAGELFF,TGCGCCAGCAGCTTGGCAGCGGGAGGGCCGGCCGGGGAGCTGTTTTTT,TRBV5-1,-,TRBD2,16,TRBJ2-2
CSVSETGNYGYTF,TGCAGCGTTTCCGAAACAGGAAACTATGGCTACACCTTC,TRBV29-1,-,-,13,TRBJ1-2
CASSPSGTGSRAEQYF,TGTGCCAGCAGCCCCTCCGGGACCGGGTCCCGAGCCGAGCAGTACTTC,TRBV7-3,-,-,16,TRBJ2-7
CASSSNHGGFYEQYF,TGTGCCAGCAGCTCCAACCACGGGGGTTTCTACGAGCAGTACTTC,TRBV11-2,-,-,15,TRBJ2-7
CASSLDGYEQYF,TGTGCCAGCAGCTTAGACGGTTACGAGCAGTACTTC,TRBV11-2,-,-,12,TRBJ2-7
CASSENPGDTQYF,TGTGCCAGCAGCGAAAACCCGGGAGATACGCAGTATTTT,TRBV21-1,once,-,13,TRBJ2-3
CASSLSGTGVLTIRGSGANVLTF,TGTGCCAGCAGTTTATCCGGGACAGGGGTACTAACAATAAGGGGCTCTGGGGCCAACGTCCTGACTTTC,TRBV27,-,TRBD1,23,TRBJ2-6
CASSSLSPAEQYF,TGCGCCAGCAGCTCCCTGTCCCCGGCAGAGCAGTACTTC,TRBV5-1,-,-,13,TRBJ2-7
CASSQDRSGTYGYTF,TGTGCCAGCAGCCAGGACAGGTCAGGAACGTATGGCTACACCTTC,TRBV4-2,-,TRBD1,15,TRBJ1-2
CASRANREGETQYF,TGTGCCAGCAGGGCGAATAGGGAAGGAGAGACCCAGTACTTC,TRBV28,-,-,14,TRBJ2-5
CASSWGTGWTYEQYF,TGTGCCAGCAGCTGGGGGACAGGGTGGACCTACGAGCAGTACTTC,TRBV5-6,-,TRBD1,15,TRBJ2-7
CASSPRTGASSYNEQFF,TGTGCCAGCAGCCCGCGGACAGGGGCGAGCTCCTACAATGAGCAGTTCTTC,TRBV9,-,TRBD1,17,TRBJ2-1
CASSRLQGQPQHF,TGTGCCAGCAGTCGACTACAGGGACAGCCCCAGCATTTT,TRBV6-5,-,-,13,TRBJ1-5
CASSLVDPSSGNTIYF,TGCGCCAGCAGCTTGGTGGACCCTAGCTCTGGAAACACCATATATTTT,TRBV5-1,-,-,16,TRBJ1-3
CASSLSGRARETQYF,TGTGCCAGCAGTTTGAGCGGGAGGGCCCGAGAGACCCAGTACTTC,TRBV27,-,TRBD2,15,TRBJ2-5
CASSGPNRGTEQYF,TGTGCCAGCAGTGGCCCCAACAGGGGGACAGAGCAGTACTTC,TRBV2,-,TRBD1,14,TRBJ2-7
CSVGGGRNTDTQYF,TGCAGCGTTGGGGGCGGGAGGAACACAGATACGCAGTATTTT,TRBV29-1,-,TRBD2,14,TRBJ2-3
CASSYRGAVSGYTF,TGTGCCAGCAGTTATCGGGGGGCCGTTAGTGGCTACACCTTC,TRBV6-5,-,-,14,TRBJ1-2
CASSSMRQTNEQFF,TGTGCCAGCAGTTCGATGCGACAGACCAATGAGCAGTTCTTC,TRBV6-1,-,-,14,TRBJ2-1
CASNLKEGYEQYF,TGTGCCAGCAATCTAAAGGAGGGCTACGAGCAGTACTTC,TRBV6-8,once,-,13,TRBJ2-7
CASSLNPGQGAADTQYF,TGTGCCAGCAGCTTAAACCCCGGACAGGGGGCAGCAGATACGCAGTATTTT,TRBV7-3,-,TRBD1,17,TRBJ2-3
CAISPRDRGEQYF,TGTGCCATCAGCCCCCGGGACAGGGGCGAGCAGTACTTC,TRBV10-3,-,TRBD1,13,TRBJ2-7
CASSLGTGRDGYTF,TGTGCCAGCAGTTTGGGGACAGGGAGGGATGGCTACACCTTC,TRBV28,-,TRBD1,14,TRBJ1-2
CASSGRTNTEAFF,TGTGCCAGCAGCGGCCGTACGAACACTGAAGCTTTCTTT,TRBV9,-,-,13,TRBJ1-1
CASTKIAGDQREQYF,TGCGCCAGCACTAAGATAGCGGGAGATCAGAGGGAGCAGTACTTC,TRBV5-1,-,TRBD2,15,TRBJ2-7
CASSAARSGANVLTF,TGTGCCAGCAGCGCGGCCCGATCTGGGGCCAACGTCCTGACTTTC,TRBV2,-,-,15,TRBJ2-6
CADGYPRGNYGYTF,TGTGCCGATGGCTACCCGAGGGGGAACTATGGCTACACCTTC,TRBV27,-,-,14,TRBJ1-2
CASSYSSGDSNQPQHF,TGTGCCAGCAGTTACTCGTCGGGAGATAGCAATCAGCCCCAGCATTTT,TRBV6-5,-,-,16,TRBJ1-5
CATSGRGNRGQDYNEQFF,TGTGCCACCAGCGGGAGGGGGAACAGGGGTCAGGACTACAATGAGCAGTTCTTC,TRBV15,-,-,18,TRBJ2-1
CASSLGVVRELFF,TGTGCCAGCAGCTTAGGGGTAGTTCGGGAGCTGTTTTTT,TRBV7-9,once,-,13,TRBJ2-2
CASGTSTGNTEAFF,TGTGCTAGTGGTACCTCAACAGGGAACACTGAAGCTTTCTTT,TRBV12-5,-,-,14,TRBJ1-1
CASSLRLAADTQYF,TGCGCCAGCAGCTTGAGACTAGCAGCGGATACGCAGTATTTT,TRBV5-1,-,TRBD2,14,TRBJ2-3
CASLPGQGYYEQYF,TGCGCCAGCTTACCGGGACAGGGTTACTACGAGCAGTACTTC,TRBV10-2,-,TRBD1,14,TRBJ2-7
CASSTRTDSSYNEQFF,TGCGCCAGCAGCACCCGGACTGACTCTTCCTACAATGAGCAGTTCTTC,TRBV5-1,-,-,16,TRBJ2-1
CASSYPTRSYNEQFF,TGTGCCAGCAGTTACCCTACGAGATCCTACAATGAGCAGTTCTTC,TRBV6-6,-,-,15,TRBJ2-1
CASSLAPGTSGINEQFF,TGTGCCAGCAGCTTAGCCCCGGGGACTAGCGGGATAAATGAGCAGTTCTTC,TRBV7-3,-,TRBD2,17,TRBJ2-1
CASSRRDSYEQYF,TGCGCCAGCAGCAGAAGGGACAGCTACGAGCAGTACTTC,TRBV5-1,-,TRBD1,13,TRBJ2-7
CASSPAGGGYGYTF,TGTGCCAGCTCACCCGCGGGGGGGGGCTATGGCTACACCTTC,TRBV18,-,-,14,TRBJ1-2
CASSLGPVGSTEAEAFF,TGCGCCAGCAGCTTGGGGCCCGTAGGTAGCACTGAGGCTGAAGCTTTCTTT,TRBV5-1,-,-,17,TRBJ1-1
CASSLDGSRGRGEETQYF,TGTGCCAGCAGCTTAGATGGATCTCGGGGCAGGGGGGAAGAGACCCAGTACTTC,TRBV11-3,-,-,18,TRBJ2-5
CASSLQGGDEQFF,TGTGCCAGCTCCCTACAGGGGGGGGATGAGCAGTTCTTC,TRBV18,-,-,13,TRBJ2-1
CASSRRFGTGNEKLFF,TGTGCCAGCAGCCGAAGATTCGGGACAGGGAACGAAAAACTGTTTTTT,TRBV5-8,-,TRBD1,16,TRBJ1-4
CASSEGLITDGYTF,TGTGCCAGCAGCGAGGGTCTGATTACAGATGGCTACACCTTC,TRBV5-4,-,-,14,TRBJ1-2
CASSLSPNMGGLTKNIQYF,TGTGCCAGCAGTTTATCCCCGAATATGGGGGGGCTGACCAAAAACATTCAGTACTTC,TRBV28,-,-,19,TRBJ2-4
CASSVALGYETQYF,TGTGCCAGCAGCGTAGCTCTGGGGTATGAGACCCAGTACTTC,TRBV9,-,-,14,TRBJ2-5
CASSRGLQETQYF,TGTGCCAGTAGTAGGGGCCTTCAAGAGACCCAGTACTTC,TRBV19,-,-,13,TRBJ2-5
CASSQDGGGTAEKLFF,TGTGCCAGCAGCCAAGACGGAGGAGGGACGGCTGAAAAACTGTTTTTT,TRBV4-2,-,-,16,TRBJ1-4
CASKLQGGPERSDTQYF,TGTGCCAGCAAACTACAGGGGGGACCCGAGAGGTCAGATACGCAGTATTTT,TRBV7-2,-,TRBD1,17,TRBJ2-3
CASNKQEGWQPQHF,TGTGCCAGCAACAAACAGGAGGGGTGGCAGCCCCAGCATTTT,TRBV6-6,-,-,14,TRBJ1-5